What follows are 15 T cell receptor beta chains derived from one specimen sequenced in a study of blood T cells in healthy people across ages. Alongside a J-beta primer mix, a sample-barcoded 5' primer served in a second PCR lasting roughly 6 to 11 cycles. TCRdb processed the 5' RACE reads anew with MiXCR; each CDR3 protein has one entry. The repertoire includes under 1 million distinct CDR3 sequences, under 45% of them detected once, and approximately 19% sits in the top ten. The sample consisted of blood. These receptors came from a man between 60 and 75 years old in good health.

The CDR3 protein is CASNPSIRGSDSPLHF. The CDR3 DNA reads TGTGCCAGTAACCCGTCTATCAGGGGGTCAGATTCACCCCTCCACTTT. V and J are TRBV19 and TRBJ1-6, with TRBD1 matching over 7 bases. Trimming at V came to 7 bases and at J to 8 bases, leaving 14 bases not matched to a gene. CDR3 size: 16 residues. CDR1 is LNHDA, CDR2 SQIVND, per germline (reference sequence).

This clonotype was detected only a few times. The chain recombines TRBV5-1 with TRBJ1-4; D not resolved. Trimming removed 4 bases from V and 7 bases from J, with 14 bases in between. Germline CDR1 reads SGHRS; CDR2 reads YFSETQ. The CDR3 spans 14 residues. The CDR3 DNA sequence: TGCGCCAGCAGCGATACTGTGACCGCTGAAAAACTGTTTTTT. Translation gives CASSDTVTAEKLFF.

In its sample, this clonotype was seen many times. V usage is TRBV7-6 and J usage is TRBJ2-5, with 15 bases matching TRBD2. The DNA end lines up better with TRBJ2-7; the J call may be wrong. The CDR3 spans 15 residues. Germline CDR1 reads SGHVS; CDR2 reads FNYEAQ. CDR3 DNA sequence: TGTGCCAGCAGCTGGACTAGCGGGGGGGCCAACGAGCAGTACTTC. As protein: CASSWTSGGANEQYF.

This clonotype was seen once. The chain combines TRBV18 with TRBJ1-1, with a tentative D call TRBD1 (5 bases). The CDR3 is 16 residues long. V was shortened by 5 bases and J by 0 bases, with 16 bases between the two germline ends. Germline loops: CDR1 KGHSH, CDR2 LQKENI. The CDR3 protein is CASSEFGAGMNTEAFF. The CDR3 nucleotides are TGTGCCAGCTCAGAGTTTGGGGCAGGGATGAACACTGAAGCTTTCTTT. Using reference TRBV18 and TRBJ1-1 for the parts outside the CDR3, the full variable domain is NAGVMQNPRHLVRRRGQEARLRCSPMKGHSHVYWYRQLPEEGLKFMVYLQKENIIDESGMPKERFSAEFPKEGPSILRIQQVVRGDSAAYFCASSEFGAGMNTEAFFGQGTRLTVV.

V gene TRBV5-5 combines with J gene TRBJ1-2; 9 nucleotides align to TRBD1. V was pared by 3 bases and J by 1 base, with 4 bases of the junction left unmatched. CDR3 length equals 15 residues. Germline values: CDR1 SGHKS, CDR2 YYEKEE (reference sequence). This chain's CDR3 is CASSWETGGNYGYTF. The DNA of the CDR3 is TGTGCCAGCAGCTGGGAGACAGGGGGTAACTATGGCTACACCTTC.

Only one count was recorded for this clonotype. This sequence joins TRBV28 and TRBJ2-4, with 8 bases that match TRBD2. TRBJ2-5 explains the end of the DNA better; the J call may be wrong. The V gene's germline CDR1 is MDHEN and CDR2 SYDVKM. This CDR3 has 15 residues. In DNA form, the CDR3 reads TGTGCCAGCAGTTTGGCGGGGGGCCTTGGAGAGACCCAGTACTTC. It translates to CASSLAGGLGETQYF.

This clonotype has a handful of counts. The J gene is TRBJ1-1, the V gene TRBV5-6; 7 bases line up with TRBD1. Trimming took 4 bases from V and 5 from J; bases not matched to a gene: 5. The CDR3 length is 13 residues. Germline V gene lookup returns CDR1 SGHDT and CDR2 YYEEEE. The CDR3 DNA is TGTGCCAGCAGCCTGACAGGGAAAACTGAAGCTTTCTTT. This sequence encodes CASSLTGKTEAFF. Full variable domain (remainder filled in from reference TRBV5-6 and TRBJ1-1): DAGVTQSPTHLIKTRGQQVTLRCSPKSGHDTVSWYQQALGQGPQFIFQYYEEEERQRGNFPDRFSGHQFPNYSSELNVNALLLGDSALYLCASSLTGKTEAFFGQGTRLTVV.

This chain connects TRBV12-1 to TRBJ2-5; TRBD2 is the table's D call and was not checked against the DNA. The DNA matches TRBJ2-7 better at its end, which makes the J call doubtful. TRBV12-1 is shown as a pseudogene. CDR3 size: 15 residues. CDR3 bases: TGTGCCAGCGAGGGCCGGGCCGAAAATTTTTACGAGCAGTACTTC. It yields the protein CASEGRAENFYEQYF.

The gene calls are TRBV27 and TRBJ1-4, with a possible D match to TRBD1 (6 bases). V lost 5 bases to trimming and J lost 8 bases, with 18 bases between them. CDR1 MNHEY and CDR2 SMNVEV come from the germline V gene (reference sequence). The length of the CDR3 is 15 residues. CDR3 protein: CASSPTPGQSEKLFF. The CDR3 DNA reads as TGTGCCAGCAGTCCCACCCCCGGACAGTCCGAAAAACTGTTTTTT.

V gene TRBV4-1 combines with J gene TRBJ1-5; D unresolved. The CDR3 covers 14 residues. CDR1 is MGHRA, CDR2 YSYEKL, per germline. Trimming stripped 0 bases from V and 4 bases from J, with 7 bases between. This chain's CDR3 is CASSQDLKNQPQHF. The CDR3, as DNA: TGCGCCAGCAGCCAAGATCTTAAAAATCAGCCCCAGCATTTT.

J is TRBJ2-1 and V is TRBV7-2; 9 nucleotides align to TRBD1. V lost 6 bases, J lost 6 bases, and 9 bases stayed unmatched. This CDR3 comprises 15 residues. Germline assignment: CDR1 SGHTA and CDR2 FQGNSA. DNA of the CDR3: TGTGCCAGCAGGAGAGGGACAGGGCTAACCAATGAGCAGTTCTTC. Protein sequence: CASRRGTGLTNEQFF.

This clonotype was seen more than once but under ten times. The CDR3 region has the DNA TGCGCCAGCAGCTTAACTAGCGGGGGGGCCTTATACAATGAGCAGTTCTTC. The encoded protein is CASSLTSGGALYNEQFF. The chain combines TRBV5-1 with TRBJ2-1, with 13 positions matching TRBD2. Trimming removed 2 bases from V and 4 bases from J; junction bases left unmatched: 6. The CDR3 sequence is 17 residues long. Germline CDR1 and CDR2: SGHRS and YFSETQ.

This clonotype has just a few counts. The rearrangement joins TRBV2 to TRBJ2-3; TRBD1 might be the D (5 bases). V lost 4 bases and J 1 base, leaving 12 bases between the germline ends. Per the germline V gene, CDR1 is SNHLY and CDR2 is FYNNEI. CDR3 length: 15 amino acids. The CDR3 coding sequence is TGTGCCAGCAGTGTTGGGCAGGGCGGCACAGATACGCAGTATTTT. Translated: CASSVGQGGTDTQYF. Combining the CDR3 with reference TRBV2 and TRBJ2-3 gives the whole variable domain EPEVTQTPSHQVTQMGQEVILRCVPISNHLYFYWYRQILGQKVEFLVSFYNNEISEKSEIFDDQFSVERPDGSNFTLKIRSTKLEDSAMYFCASSVGQGGTDTQYFGPGTRLTVL.

This rearrangement joins TRBV6-2 or TRBV6-3 to TRBJ2-3; D not certain. This CDR3 is 14 amino acids long. Germline V gene sequence: CDR1 MNHEY, CDR2 SVGEGT. V was shortened by 6 bases and J by 3 bases, with 13 bases between the two germline ends. The CDR3, as DNA: TGTGCCAGCAGGCCCCTCATGGGGACAGATACGCAGTATTTT. Translating gives CASRPLMGTDTQYF.

This sequence joins TRBV2 and TRBJ2-1; no clear D. Germline V CDR1 and CDR2: SNHLY, FYNNEI. This CDR3 comprises 14 residues. The ends were cut back, 4 bases at V and 3 bases at J, with 10 bases in the middle. Written as DNA, the CDR3 is TGTGCCAGCAGTGTGGGCCGAGACTACAATGAGCAGTTCTTC. Translated: CASSVGRDYNEQFF.